This entry lists 10 T cell receptor beta chains sequenced from one sample in a study of CD8+CD57+ T cells in acquired aplastic anemia. TCR beta VDJ and CDR3 were profiled, and genomic DNA was the template. TCRdb re-analysed the reads in MiXCR, keeping a single row per CDR3 protein. Of around 190,000 distinct CDR3 sequences listed, 61% are singletons. Sequencing was done on a sample of sorted CD4+, CD8+, or CD8+CD57+ T cells (not recorded which) from PBMCs. The receptors here all came from a human donor in good health.

This clonotype came up a few times. V usage is TRBV7-7 and J usage is TRBJ2-3; possible D gene TRBD2, 5 bases. Deletions cut 6 bases from V and 3 bases from J, with 13 bases between. The CDR3 consists of 14 residues. CDR1 and CDR2 from the germline V gene are SSHAT and FNYEAQ (reference sequence). This chain's CDR3 is CASSSGRGTDTQYF. CDR3 DNA: TGTGCCAGCAGTTCCGGCCGGGGAACAGATACGCAGTATTTT.

Ten or more counts support this clonotype. This chain joins TRBV24-1 and TRBJ2-7; possible D gene TRBD2, 6 bases. The CDR3 extends over 15 amino acids. Trimming cost V 3 bases and J 2 bases, with 13 bases left between them. CDR1 and CDR2 from the germline V gene are KGHDR and SFDVKD. The DNA of the CDR3 is TGTGCCACCAGTGATGCTAGCGACGGACCCTACGAGCAGTACTTC. It encodes CATSDASDGPYEQYF.

This chain uses TRBV7-9 with TRBJ1-3; D gene unclear. The CDR3 is 15 amino acids. Germline V gene lookup returns CDR1 SEHNR and CDR2 FQNEAQ (reference sequence). Trimming left V 5 bases short and J 0 bases short, with 11 bases between. Here the CDR3 DNA reads TGTGCCAGCAGCCCGGTCCCCTCCTCTGGAAACACCATATATTTT. Its protein is CASSPVPSSGNTIYF.

This rearrangement joins TRBV2 to TRBJ1-1; D remains ambiguous. Germline-derived CDR1 and CDR2 are SNHLY and FYNNEI. The CDR3 extends over 11 amino acids. V was clipped by 7 bases and J by 8 bases, with 11 bases between them. CDR3 sequence: CASITDGEAFF. Here the CDR3 DNA reads TGTGCCAGCATCACCGACGGGGAAGCTTTCTTT.

This clonotype has a handful of counts. The chain has TRBV19 and TRBJ2-1; unclear D gene. Looked up from germline, CDR1 is LNHDA and CDR2 is SQIVND (reference sequence). V lost 3 bases and J lost 12, with 12 bases in between. This CDR3 is built from 12 residues. This CDR3 reads CASSIPAVGQFF. DNA of the CDR3: TGTGCCAGTAGTATCCCAGCCGTAGGGCAGTTCTTC.

This rearrangement joins TRBV7-9 to TRBJ2-7; TRBD2 might be the D (5 bases). Germline V lookup: CDR1 SEHNR, CDR2 FQNEAQ (reference sequence). The V gene lost 5 bases and the J gene lost 7 bases, with 15 bases spanning the gap. The CDR3 is made up of 13 amino acids. CDR3 sequence (DNA): TGTGCCAGCAGCCCCTCGGAGGAGGAAGAGCAGTACTTC. Protein: CASSPSEEEEQYF.

The J gene is TRBJ2-7, the V gene TRBV20-1; 7 bases are shared with TRBD2. V gave up 2 bases and J gave up 0 bases; unmatched junction bases: 7. CDR1 is DFQATT and CDR2 is SNEGSKA in the germline V gene (reference sequence). The CDR3 runs to 15 residues. CDR3 region: CSARYIQRGSYEQYF. The CDR3 DNA is TGCAGTGCTAGATACATCCAGCGGGGCTCCTACGAGCAGTACTTC.

This chain uses TRBV10-2 with TRBJ2-5; perhaps TRBD2 as D (5 bases). CDR3 length equals 18 residues. Germline values: CDR1 WSHSY, CDR2 SAAADI. Trimming stripped 2 bases from V and 3 bases from J, with 22 bases between. The CDR3, as DNA: TGCGCCAGCAGTGAGGGGAGTAGTTGGGGTTTGGGTAAAGAGACCCAGTACTTC. This translates into CASSEGSSWGLGKETQYF.

The sample holds a few counts of this clonotype. This chain connects TRBV7-2 to TRBJ1-1; D is undetermined. The germline CDR1 and CDR2 sequences are SGHTA and FQGNSA. This CDR3 has 14 amino acids. Trimming removed 1 base at V and 1 base at J, with 7 bases between. The chain's CDR3 is CASSLVGSNTEAFF. The CDR3 nucleotides read TGTGCCAGCAGCTTAGTGGGGTCGAACACTGAAGCTTTCTTT.

Here the CDR3 DNA reads TGCAGTTCGGACGCCCAGGGGGAGACCCAGTACTTC. This translates into CSSDAQGETQYF. V and J are TRBV20-1 and TRBJ2-5; tentatively, D is TRBD1 (6 bases). V was clipped by 8 bases and J by 5 bases, with 15 bases between them. The CDR3 covers 12 residues. In germline, CDR1 is DFQATT, CDR2 SNEGSKA (reference sequence).